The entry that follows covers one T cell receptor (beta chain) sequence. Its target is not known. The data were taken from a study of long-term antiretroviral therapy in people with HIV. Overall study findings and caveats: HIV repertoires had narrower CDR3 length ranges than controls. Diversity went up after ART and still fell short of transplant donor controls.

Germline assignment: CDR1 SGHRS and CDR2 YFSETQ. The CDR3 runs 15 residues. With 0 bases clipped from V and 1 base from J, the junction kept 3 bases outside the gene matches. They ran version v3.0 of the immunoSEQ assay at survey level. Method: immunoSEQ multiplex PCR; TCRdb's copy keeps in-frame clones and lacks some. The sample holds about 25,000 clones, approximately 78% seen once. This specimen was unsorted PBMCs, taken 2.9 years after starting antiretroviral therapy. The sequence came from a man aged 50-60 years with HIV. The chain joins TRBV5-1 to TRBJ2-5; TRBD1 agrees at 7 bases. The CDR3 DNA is TGCGCCAGCAGCTTGGCGACAGGGCCCCAAGAGACCCAGTACTTC. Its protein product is CASSLATGPQETQYF.